Shown below are 24 T cell receptor beta chains from a single sample sequenced in a study of cytomegalovirus exposure and HLA in healthy donors. This PCR relied on a set of 60 Vbeta primers and 13 Jbeta primers. Produced via immunoSEQ multiplex PCR; TCRdb's table is partial and in-frame only. The sample holds about 77,000 clones; about 80% are singletons and the top ten take under 4%. Sequenced material: PBMCs. These receptors originate from a man aged 40-50 years in good health and CMV-seronegative.

The gene calls are TRBV6-1 and TRBJ2-3; TRBD2 aligns across 10 bases. V shed 3 bases, J shed 4 bases, and the junction held 4 bases outside the gene matches. The length of the CDR3 is 15 residues. Per germline, CDR1 MNHNS and CDR2 SASEGT. The CDR3 DNA is TGTGCCAGCAGTGACCCTAGCGGGGGTGCAGATACGCAGTATTTT. This sequence encodes CASSDPSGGADTQYF.

The CDR3 bases are TGTGCCAGCAGCTCTTACGGCTACGAGGGTGTTGAAGCTTTCTTT. Its protein product is CASSSYGYEGVEAFF. This chain connects TRBV7-8 to TRBJ1-1; D gene uncertain. V gave up 4 bases and J gave up 7 bases, with 19 bases separating them. The CDR3 spans 15 residues. The germline gives CDR1 SGHVS, CDR2 FQNEAQ.

The J gene is TRBJ1-1, the V gene TRBV6-4, with TRBD1 matching over 10 bases. Germline CDR1 MRHNA, CDR2 SNTAGT. The CDR3 totals 14 residues. J lost 9 bases, V lost 6 bases, and 10 bases had no gene match. This CDR3 is CASSRDRGSSQAFF. The CDR3 DNA reads TGTGCCAGCAGCCGGGACAGGGGTTCTTCACAAGCTTTCTTT.

This clone has a handful of counts. The junction departs from the called germline gene at one end, perhaps through a read error. The chain employs TRBV28 and TRBJ1-4; 8 positions agree with TRBD1. The germline V gene has CDR1 MDHEN and CDR2 SYDVKM. This CDR3 has 12 residues. CDR3 bases: TGTGCCAGCAGTTTGGCAACCGGGCAGGGGGCTTTT. Translation: CASSLATGQGAF.

This clone was observed once. The DNA of the CDR3 is TGTGCCAGCAGCTTCACAGGGAACTACGAGCAGTACTTC. This translates into CASSFTGNYEQYF. The J gene is TRBJ2-7, the V gene TRBV5-5, with D possibly being TRBD1 (6 bases). Per the germline V gene, CDR1 is SGHKS and CDR2 is YYEKEE (reference sequence). V shed 2 bases and J shed 3 bases, with 9 bases lying between them. This CDR3 region has 13 residues.

The rearrangement joins TRBV6-6 to TRBJ1-1, with D possibly matching TRBD1 (6 bases). Trimming stripped 4 bases from V and 11 bases from J, with 20 bases between. The germline V gene encodes CDR1 MNHNY and CDR2 SVGAGI (reference sequence). The CDR3 has 14 amino acids. CDR3 protein: CASSSKDSLFEAFF. The CDR3 nucleotides are TGTGCCAGCAGTTCGAAGGACAGCCTCTTTGAGGCTTTCTTT.

The chain recombines TRBV19 with TRBJ1-1; unclear D gene. The CDR3 spans 16 residues. The V gene lost 4 bases and the J gene lost 5 bases, with 20 bases spanning the gap. Per the germline V gene, CDR1 is LNHDA and CDR2 is SQIVND (reference sequence). CDR3 bases: TGTGCCAGTAGTAAACTCAACGCCCTGGGAGGGACTGAAGCTTTCTTT. Protein sequence: CASSKLNALGGTEAFF. Full variable domain (missing parts from reference TRBV19 and TRBJ1-1): DGGITQSPKYLFRKEGQNVTLSCEQNLNHDAMYWYRQDPGQGLRLIYYSQIVNDFQKGDIAEGYSVSREKKESFPLTVTSAQKNPTAFYLCASSKLNALGGTEAFFGQGTRLTVV.

The sample holds one count of this clone. The gene calls are TRBV21-1 and TRBJ2-1; TRBD2 is taken as the D call from the table, unchecked against the DNA. TRBV21-1 is tagged as a pseudogene. CDR3 length equals 14 residues. CDR3: CASSTLGRGNEQFF. CDR3 DNA: TGTGCCAGCAGCACCCTCGGGAGGGGCAATGAGCAGTTCTTC.

The chain has TRBV5-6 and TRBJ1-6, with D possibly matching TRBD1 (6 bases). The CDR3 is made up of 18 amino acids. The ends were cut back, 5 bases at V and 4 bases at J, with 22 bases in the middle. Germline V lookup: CDR1 SGHDT, CDR2 YYEEEE. In DNA, the CDR3 is TGTGCCAGCAGACCCTGGTTAAAATCTGGGACATATAATTCACCCCTCCACTTT. Amino acids: CASRPWLKSGTYNSPLHF.

For the CDR3, the DNA is TGTGCCAGCAGTGACCCCAGGGGGCTGAAGCAGTACTTC. This encodes CASSDPRGLKQYF. The J gene is TRBJ2-7, the V gene TRBV6-1, with 8 nucleotides matching TRBD1. This CDR3 has 13 amino acids. From germline, CDR1 is MNHNS and CDR2 SASEGT. V lost 3 bases and J lost 8; bases outside the gene matches: 6.

The chain employs TRBV15 and TRBJ1-5; D is unresolved. Germline V lookup: CDR1 LNHNV, CDR2 YYDKDF (reference sequence). V gave up 1 base and J gave up 1 base, with 17 bases separating them. The CDR3 is 18 amino acids. As DNA, the CDR3 is TGTGCCACCAGCAGAGGGGCGGGCCACGAATCAAGCAATCAGCCCCAGCATTTT. Protein: CATSRGAGHESSNQPQHF.

The chain carries TRBV7-2 and TRBJ2-7, with 8 bases fitting TRBD2. The CDR3 length is 14 residues. Trimming removed 5 bases from V and 0 bases from J; junction bases left unmatched: 3. Germline V gene data show CDR1 as SGHTA and CDR2 as FQGNSA. The CDR3 loop is CASSVGGGSYEQYF. In DNA, the CDR3 is TGTGCCAGCAGCGTCGGGGGGGGCTCCTACGAGCAGTACTTC. Together with reference TRBV7-2 and TRBJ2-7, the CDR3 gives the full variable domain: GAGVSQSPSNKVTEKGKDVELRCDPISGHTALYWYRQSLGQGLEFLIYFQGNSAPDKSGLPSDRFSAERTGGSVSTLTIQRTQQEDSAVYLCASSVGGGSYEQYFGPGTRLTVT.

This clone was counted only a few times. The rearrangement joins TRBV5-6 to TRBJ1-6, with D perhaps TRBD1 (5 bases). V lost 4 bases, J lost 1 base, and 15 bases lay in between. The CDR3 extends over 17 amino acids. The V gene's germline CDR1 is SGHDT and CDR2 YYEEEE. The CDR3 DNA is TGTGCCAGCAGCATCTCGACAGTTAAATCCTATAATTCACCCCTCCACTTT. Its protein product is CASSISTVKSYNSPLHF.

This clone has more than one count but fewer than ten. The CDR3 nucleotides read TGTGCCAGCAGTTACTACAGGGGAGGGAACACTGAAGCTTTCTTT. Its translation: CASSYYRGGNTEAFF. The genes are TRBV6-5 and TRBJ1-1; TRBD1 matches at 7 bases. V gave up 1 base and J gave up 1 base; unmatched junction bases: 3. Germline V gives CDR1 MNHEY, CDR2 SVGAGI. There are 15 residues in the CDR3.

The chain joins TRBV30 to TRBJ1-5; TRBD1 might be the D (5 bases). Trimming took off 1 base at V and 0 bases at J, with 19 bases between the two ends. The germline CDR1 and CDR2 sequences are GTSNPN and SVGIG (reference sequence). CDR3 length equals 18 residues. CDR3 sequence reads: CAWSEGGESRYSNQPQHF. CDR3 coding DNA: TGTGCCTGGAGTGAGGGAGGGGAAAGTCGGTATAGCAATCAGCCCCAGCATTTT. Combining the CDR3 with reference TRBV30 and TRBJ1-5 gives the whole variable domain SQTIHQWPATLVQPVGSPLSLECTVEGTSNPNLYWYRQAAGRGLQLLFYSVGIGQISSEVPQNLSASRPQDRQFILSSKKLLLSDSGFYLCAWSEGGESRYSNQPQHFGDGTRLSIL.

This clone was seen once. The chain couples TRBV9 to TRBJ2-7; 9 bases align to TRBD1. The CDR3 totals 16 residues. The V gene's germline CDR1 is SGDLS and CDR2 YYNGEE. Trimming took 3 bases from V and 5 from J; bases not matched to a gene: 12. This chain's CDR3 is CASSGQQGAEGHEQYF. CDR3 in DNA: TGTGCCAGCAGCGGCCAACAGGGGGCCGAGGGCCACGAGCAGTACTTC.

This sequence joins TRBV19 and TRBJ1-5; 9 positions agree with TRBD1. With 4 bases clipped from V and 4 bases from J, the junction kept 5 bases outside the gene matches. The CDR3 extends over 15 amino acids. Per the germline V gene, CDR1 is LNHDA and CDR2 is SQIVND (reference sequence). Here the CDR3 DNA reads TGTGCCAGTAGTAGCTACGGACAGGGGAATCAGCCCCAGCATTTT. It yields the protein CASSSYGQGNQPQHF.

The chain couples TRBV6-5 to TRBJ2-1; TRBD1 matches 7 bases. Germline loops: CDR1 MNHEY, CDR2 SVGAGI. The ends lost 0 bases at V and 7 bases at J; junction bases unmatched: 6. This CDR3 comprises 15 residues. The CDR3 DNA is TGTGCCAGCAGTTACTCGACAGGGATTGGGAATGAGCAGTTCTTC. Translation gives CASSYSTGIGNEQFF.

The CDR3 nucleotides are TGCGCCAGCAGCGAGGACAGGAACGAGCAGTACTTC. It encodes CASSEDRNEQYF. This rearrangement joins TRBV5-1 to TRBJ2-5, with 7 bases matching TRBD1. Near its end, the DNA agrees better with TRBJ2-7, so the J call may be wrong. Germline CDR1 and CDR2: SGHRS and YFSETQ. CDR3 length equals 12 residues.

The V gene is TRBV18, the J gene TRBJ1-6, with 9 bases lining up with TRBD1. From germline, CDR1 is KGHSH and CDR2 LQKENI. V shed 2 bases, J shed 8 bases, and the junction held 1 base outside the gene matches. This CDR3 is built from 14 residues. CDR3 protein: CASSPRTGDSPLHF. In DNA form, the CDR3 reads TGTGCCAGCTCACCAAGGACAGGGGATTCACCCCTCCACTTT.

J is TRBJ2-5 and V is TRBV5-6, with a possible D match to TRBD1 (6 bases). Trimming cost V 0 bases and J 5 bases, with 20 bases left between them. This CDR3 is built from 17 residues. CDR1 and CDR2 (germline): SGHDT, YYEEEE. The CDR3 DNA sequence: TGTGCCAGCAGCTTGGCCTCGATTCAGGGAAGGGGGGAGACCCAGTACTTC. Amino acid sequence: CASSLASIQGRGETQYF. The whole variable domain, remainder taken from reference TRBV5-6 and TRBJ2-5, is DAGVTQSPTHLIKTRGQQVTLRCSPKSGHDTVSWYQQALGQGPQFIFQYYEEEERQRGNFPDRFSGHQFPNYSSELNVNALLLGDSALYLCASSLASIQGRGETQYFGPGTRLLVL.

The V and J genes are TRBV5-1 and TRBJ1-4; D is unresolved. CDR1 is SGHRS and CDR2 is YFSETQ in the germline V gene. V lost 0 bases to trimming and J lost 1 base, with 4 bases between them. The CDR3 is 14 amino acids. The CDR3 here is CASSLGETNEKLFF. DNA for the CDR3: TGCGCCAGCAGCTTGGGAGAAACTAATGAAAAACTGTTTTTT.

The chain has TRBV5-6 and TRBJ2-5, with D uncertain. With the DNA end fitting TRBJ2-7 better, the J assignment may be wrong. Per the germline V gene, CDR1 is SGHDT and CDR2 is YYEEEE. This CDR3 is built from 14 residues. The CDR3 bases are TGTGCCAGCAGCTTGGCAGGCAGGTCCTACGAGCAGTACTTC. This sequence encodes CASSLAGRSYEQYF.

The J gene is TRBJ1-4, the V gene TRBV19; D is undetermined. CDR1 is LNHDA and CDR2 is SQIVND in the germline V gene (reference sequence). The CDR3 is made up of 14 amino acids. Trimming stripped 2 bases from V and 1 base from J, with 5 bases between. The CDR3 is CASSITGTNEKLFF. In DNA form, the CDR3 reads TGTGCCAGTAGTATAACGGGAACTAATGAAAAACTGTTTTTT. The full variable domain, in which reference TRBV19 and TRBJ1-4 provide the parts outside the CDR3, is DGGITQSPKYLFRKEGQNVTLSCEQNLNHDAMYWYRQDPGQGLRLIYYSQIVNDFQKGDIAEGYSVSREKKESFPLTVTSAQKNPTAFYLCASSITGTNEKLFFGSGTQLSVL.